This TCR beta chain was sequenced in a study of control samples from healthy donors and cancer patients. TCRdb keeps only in-frame clones here, not all; method: immunoSEQ multiplex PCR. The data contain 130,000 or so clones, around 92% of them singletons. V was shortened by 7 bases and J by 2 bases, with 17 bases between the two germline ends. The CDR3 totals 15 residues. The germline V gene has CDR1 LGHDT and CDR2 YNNKEL (reference sequence). Sequencing was done on a sample of blood. The TCR sequence derives from a man in his forties or fifties in good health. This rearrangement joins TRBV3-1 (or the pseudogene TRBV3-2) to TRBJ1-2, with D perhaps matching TRBD1 (6 bases). The CDR3 sequence is CASKRQGILNYGYTF. CDR3 in DNA: TGTGCCAGCAAAAGGCAGGGGATTTTAAACTATGGCTACACCTTC.